These 16 T cell receptor beta chains share one sample of origin, sequenced in a study of T cell repertoires in cytomegalovirus infection. TCRdb re-derived calls from the reads in MiXCR, one entry per CDR3 protein. The repertoire has hundreds of thousands of distinct CDR3 sequences, 35% to 45% of them found once; the top ten carry 2.8%. Sequencing was carried out using PBMCs. The receptors come from a human donor in good health (CMV status not recorded). Some clones in this sample may be carry-over from other donors' samples.

In its sample, this clonotype was seen many times. V usage is TRBV12-3 or TRBV12-4 and J usage is TRBJ2-3; TRBD2 matches 11 bases. The J segment lost 1 base and the V segment lost 6 bases, leaving 3 bases of the junction unmatched. The CDR3 is 15 residues long. The CDR3 spells CASSPLAGGTDTQYF. The CDR3 DNA reads as TGTGCCAGCAGCCCACTAGCGGGGGGCACAGATACGCAGTATTTT.

The chain carries TRBV10-3 and TRBJ1-4; D gene unclear. CDR1 and CDR2 (germline): ENHRY, SYGVKD. This CDR3 contains 13 residues. V was shortened by 0 bases and J by 8 bases, with 7 bases between the two germline ends. The CDR3 coding sequence is TGTGCCATCAGTGAGTCAAGAGACGAAAAACTGTTTTTT. Translating it yields CAISESRDEKLFF.

The chain has TRBV19 and TRBJ1-3; D gene unclear. CDR1 LNHDA and CDR2 SQIVND come from the germline V gene (reference sequence). Trimming removed 7 bases from V and 0 bases from J, with 10 bases in between. The CDR3 runs 14 residues. The CDR3 is CASISTGSGNTIYF. CDR3 DNA: TGTGCCAGTATTAGTACGGGCTCTGGAAACACCATATATTTT.

Remarks on this clonotype: This could be a read error, since a much larger clone is one nucleotide away. Here the CDR3 reads CARSLGPHNEQFF. CDR3 DNA sequence: TGTGCCAGAAGCTTAGGGCCACACAATGAGCAGTTCTTC. V gene TRBV7-6 combines with J gene TRBJ2-1; D gene ambiguous. The germline V gene has CDR1 SGHVS and CDR2 FNYEAQ. The CDR3 sequence is 13 residues long.

V and J are TRBV9 and TRBJ2-5, with D possibly being TRBD1 (5 bases). CDR3 size: 13 residues. Germline CDR1 is SGDLS and CDR2 is YYNGEE. The V end was cut by 2 bases, the J end by 3 bases, with 8 bases between. CDR3 DNA sequence: TGTGCCAGCAGCGTTAGCAGGGAAGAGACCCAGTACTTC. Translating it yields CASSVSREETQYF.

This rearrangement joins TRBV7-9 to TRBJ2-7, with D maybe TRBD2 (5 bases). Germline V gene sequence: CDR1 SEHNR, CDR2 FQNEAQ (reference sequence). The ends were cut back, 1 base at V and 6 bases at J, with 10 bases in the middle. CDR3 length: 13 amino acids. CDR3 residues: CASSLGGPVEQYF. In DNA form, the CDR3 reads TGTGCCAGCAGCTTAGGCGGGCCCGTCGAGCAGTACTTC.

This clonotype was counted once. The V and J genes are TRBV6-5 and TRBJ2-4, with D uncertain. Germline CDR1 MNHEY, CDR2 SVGAGI. This CDR3 contains 20 residues. With 5 bases removed from V and 0 bases from J, the gap between germline ends came to 26 bases. CDR3 DNA: TGTGCCAGCAGTGAAAGTCGTGGTCTCAAGGTTGGGCTAGCCAAAAACATTCAGTACTTC. It specifies CASSESRGLKVGLAKNIQYF.

The rearrangement joins TRBV28 to TRBJ2-6; the D is unclear. CDR3 size: 16 residues. Trimming cost V 10 bases and J 1 base, with 17 bases left between them. Germline V gene lookup returns CDR1 MDHEN and CDR2 SYDVKM. Written as DNA, the CDR3 is TGTGCCACTTTCCCAGGAGCCTATTCTGGGGCCAACGTCCTGACTTTC. Residues: CATFPGAYSGANVLTF. The full variable domain, with the rest looked up from reference TRBV28 and TRBJ2-6, is DVKVTQSSRYLVKRTGEKVFLECVQDMDHENMFWYRQDPGLGLRLIYFSYDVKMKEKGDIPEGYSVSREKKERFSLILESASTNQTSMYLCATFPGAYSGANVLTFGAGSRLTVL.

This clonotype was counted a few times. The rearrangement joins TRBV7-2 to TRBJ2-2; D may be TRBD1 (7 bases). Trimming took 3 bases from V and 8 from J, leaving 16 bases between them. The CDR3 is 15 amino acids. Germline V lookup: CDR1 SGHTA, CDR2 FQGNSA. CDR3 sequence reads: CASSFSTGRKGELFF. CDR3 coding DNA: TGTGCCAGCAGCTTCTCGACAGGGAGGAAGGGGGAGCTGTTTTTT.

The table lists this clonotype with a count of one. V usage is TRBV2 and J usage is TRBJ2-1; 9 bases map to TRBD1. Germline V lookup: CDR1 SNHLY, CDR2 FYNNEI. With V trimmed by 5 bases and J by 6 bases, 5 bases remained unmatched. CDR3 length: 14 amino acids. The CDR3 region has the DNA TGTGCCAGCAGTCGACAGGGGGGTAGCAATGAGCAGTTCTTC. Protein product: CASSRQGGSNEQFF.

The chain is built from TRBV27 and TRBJ2-7; D is possibly TRBD1 (6 bases). Germline assignment: CDR1 MNHEY and CDR2 SMNVEV (reference sequence). The CDR3 consists of 14 residues. Trimming cost V 5 bases and J 1 base, with 12 bases left between them. The CDR3 sequence is CASSRQVRSYEQYF. For the CDR3, the DNA is TGTGCCAGCAGTCGACAGGTGCGTTCCTACGAGCAGTACTTC.

This clonotype was picked up a small number of times. The chain is built from TRBV5-1 and TRBJ1-6; D is uncertain. CDR3 size: 15 residues. The V end lost 4 bases, the J end lost 8 bases, and 16 bases lay between the germline ends. The germline gives CDR1 SGHRS, CDR2 YFSETQ. The CDR3 nucleotides are TGCGCCAGCAGCGTCATTTGGGGTAGTGATTCACCCCTCCACTTT. This encodes CASSVIWGSDSPLHF. The variable domain in full, with the rest retrieved from reference TRBV5-1 and TRBJ1-6, is KAGVTQTPRYLIKTRGQQVTLSCSPISGHRSVSWYQQTPGQGLQFLFEYFSETQRNKGNFPGRFSGRQFSNSRSEMNVSTLELGDSALYLCASSVIWGSDSPLHFGNGTRLTVT.

There are many counts of this clonotype. The chain joins TRBV6-1 to TRBJ1-1; unclear D gene. Deletions cut 7 bases from V and 7 bases from J, with 16 bases between. The CDR3 is 13 amino acids. Looked up from germline, CDR1 is MNHNS and CDR2 is SASEGT. In nucleotides, the CDR3 is TGTGCCAGCATAGGAGCCGTCTCTATTGAAGCTTTCTTT. Its translation is CASIGAVSIEAFF.

This chain uses TRBV6-1 with TRBJ2-6, with D unresolved. The CDR3 has 15 residues. V lost 5 bases and J 1 base, leaving 9 bases between the germline ends. The germline gives CDR1 MNHNS, CDR2 SASEGT. The CDR3 DNA reads as TGTGCCAGCAGTTTTGACGATTCTGGGGCCAACGTCCTGACTTTC. This codes for CASSFDDSGANVLTF.

V and J are TRBV10-3 and TRBJ1-1, with D possibly being TRBD1 (5 bases). Trimming stripped 6 bases from V and 5 bases from J, with 7 bases between. This CDR3 has 11 amino acids. Germline lookup yields CDR1 ENHRY and CDR2 SYGVKD. Written as DNA, the CDR3 is TGTGCCATCAGGCAGGGAACTGAAGCTTTCTTT. Its protein product is CAIRQGTEAFF.

This clonotype was observed a few times. This chain links TRBV29-1 with TRBJ1-1, with 8 positions matching TRBD1. CDR3 length: 13 residues. CDR1 and CDR2 (germline): SQVTM, ANQGSEA. J was trimmed by 10 bases and V by 2 bases; bases with no gene match: 9. DNA of the CDR3: TGCAGCGTTGAATCCGACAGGGGAGTCGGAGCTTTCTTT. Protein sequence: CSVESDRGVGAFF.